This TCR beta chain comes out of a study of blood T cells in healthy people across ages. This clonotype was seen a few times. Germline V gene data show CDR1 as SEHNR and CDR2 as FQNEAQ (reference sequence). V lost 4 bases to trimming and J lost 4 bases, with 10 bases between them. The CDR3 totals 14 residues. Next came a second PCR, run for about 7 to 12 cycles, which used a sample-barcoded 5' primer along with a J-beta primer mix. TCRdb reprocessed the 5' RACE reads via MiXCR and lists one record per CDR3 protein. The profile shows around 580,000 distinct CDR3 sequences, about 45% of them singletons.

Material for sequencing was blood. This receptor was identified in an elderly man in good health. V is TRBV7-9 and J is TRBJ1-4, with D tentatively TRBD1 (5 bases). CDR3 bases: TGTGCCAGCAGCTCATTCGACAGTAATGAAAAACTGTTTTTT. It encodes CASSSFDSNEKLFF.